Listed here are 30 T cell receptor beta chains from one sample, sequenced in a study of beta chain features in type 1 diabetes. All of the isolated RNA was reverse transcribed, so expressed TCRB transcripts were sequenced. Only in-frame clones appear in the TCRdb table, and some are missing; sequencing was by immunoSEQ multiplex PCR. The repertoire holds roughly 610,000 clones, with 15% to 19% as singletons. Sequenced sample: naive CD4+ T cells from blood. Receptor source: a man between 18 and 35 years old in good health.

A few counts support this clone. This chain uses TRBV29-1 with TRBJ1-1, with 9 bases fitting TRBD1. The V gene end was trimmed by 4 bases and the J gene end by 3 bases; junction bases not matched to a gene: 12. This CDR3 is 16 amino acids long. From germline, CDR1 is SQVTM and CDR2 ANQGSEA. The CDR3 region is CSVAPTGGSRDTEAFF. Here the CDR3 DNA reads TGCAGCGTTGCCCCGACAGGGGGGAGTCGGGACACTGAAGCTTTCTTT.

The CDR3: CASSPGDFKETQYF. The CDR3 nucleotides read TGTGCCAGCAGCCCCGGGGACTTTAAAGAGACCCAGTACTTC. V usage is TRBV28 and J usage is TRBJ2-5, with a tentative D call TRBD2 (6 bases). V lost 6 bases to trimming and J lost 3 bases, with 14 bases between them. This CDR3 has 14 residues. Germline V CDR1 and CDR2: MDHEN, SYDVKM.

This clone was recorded a few times. The chain links TRBV29-1 to TRBJ2-3; D is unresolved. The CDR3 runs to 12 residues. The germline V and J ends were trimmed by 6 bases and 4 bases, with 11 bases remaining between them. From germline, CDR1 is SQVTM and CDR2 ANQGSEA. The CDR3: CSVLWSADTQYF. The CDR3 DNA follows: TGCAGCGTGCTCTGGTCTGCAGATACGCAGTATTTT.

Only a few counts were recorded for this clone. This CDR3 is also generated by other DNA sequences in the sample. V gene TRBV7-2 combines with J gene TRBJ2-2, with D unresolved. Germline CDR1 SGHTA, CDR2 FQGNSA. The V and J ends lost 5 bases and 5 bases respectively, with 6 bases between them. This CDR3 is built from 12 residues. The CDR3 is CASSLGTGELFF. Here the CDR3 DNA reads TGTGCCAGCAGCCTGGGGACCGGGGAGCTGTTTTTT.

The chain employs TRBV5-1 and TRBJ1-1; D gene ambiguous. The CDR3 sequence is 12 residues long. Trimming stripped 4 bases from V and 10 bases from J, with 14 bases between. Germline V lookup: CDR1 SGHRS, CDR2 YFSETQ. The CDR3 region has the DNA TGCGCCAGCAGCCCCTCAAACGGTGGAGCTTTCTTT. Translation gives CASSPSNGGAFF.

This clone was seen more than once but under ten times. J is TRBJ2-3 and V is TRBV15, with 9 positions matching TRBD2. There are 16 residues in the CDR3. Germline loops: CDR1 LNHNV, CDR2 YYDKDF (reference sequence). Trimming at V came to 6 bases and at J to 2 bases, leaving 9 bases not matched to a gene. The CDR3 here is CATRPTSGLLTDTQYF. CDR3 nucleotides: TGTGCCACCAGACCGACTAGCGGATTGCTCACAGATACGCAGTATTTT.

The CDR3 is CASIQSHGDYGYTF. As DNA, the CDR3 is TGTGCCAGCATTCAGTCCCACGGGGACTATGGCTACACCTTC. The chain couples TRBV6-1 to TRBJ1-2; D is uncertain. CDR1 is MNHNS, CDR2 SASEGT, per germline. V was shortened by 7 bases and J by 3 bases, with 15 bases between the two germline ends. The CDR3 runs to 14 residues.

There are a few counts of this clone. The rearrangement joins TRBV7-2 to TRBJ2-7, with TRBD2 as a possible D gene (5 bases). CDR1 is SGHTA and CDR2 is FQGNSA in the germline V gene. V was cut by 7 bases and J by 2 bases, with 9 bases left in between. CDR3 length: 12 amino acids. The CDR3 reads CASIKGAYEQYF. The CDR3 DNA is TGTGCCAGCATCAAGGGAGCCTACGAGCAGTACTTC.

The genes are TRBV19 and TRBJ2-1; 9 nucleotides match TRBD1. With V trimmed by 8 bases and J by 2 bases, 16 bases remained unmatched. The V gene's germline CDR1 is LNHDA and CDR2 SQIVND (reference sequence). The CDR3 consists of 18 residues. This CDR3 reads CASERGTGWRLPYNEQFF. The CDR3 DNA sequence: TGTGCCAGTGAGAGGGGGACAGGGTGGCGGTTACCCTACAATGAGCAGTTCTTC.

This clone was seen a handful of times. V gene TRBV4-3 combines with J gene TRBJ2-1; TRBD2 might be the D (5 bases). Germline V gene sequence: CDR1 LGHNA, CDR2 YSLEER. The CDR3 is 14 residues long. Trimming took 0 bases from V and 5 from J, leaving 8 bases between them. CDR3 DNA sequence: TGCGCCAGCAGCCAAGATTACGGGGACAATGAGCAGTTCTTC. Translated: CASSQDYGDNEQFF.

This clone occurred a few times. The chain links TRBV5-1 to TRBJ1-2, with D tentatively TRBD1 (5 bases). CDR1 and CDR2 from the germline V gene are SGHRS and YFSETQ. The CDR3 totals 14 residues. V lost 4 bases and J 6 bases, leaving 16 bases between the germline ends. In DNA form, the CDR3 reads TGCGCCAGCAGCATCAGCTTGGGGGAAGATGGCTACACCTTC. Its translation: CASSISLGEDGYTF.

This clone was counted only a few times. The genes are TRBV7-8 and TRBJ1-5; 8 nucleotides line up with TRBD1. The V gene's germline CDR1 is SGHVS and CDR2 FQNEAQ. The ends lost 6 bases at V and 3 bases at J; junction bases unmatched: 4. CDR3 size: 14 residues. In DNA, the CDR3 is TGTGCCAGCAGAGAGACAGGGGTCAATCAGCCCCAGCATTTT. Its translation: CASRETGVNQPQHF.

The chain uses TRBV15 and TRBJ2-3; possibly TRBD2 for D (6 bases). Germline V gives CDR1 LNHNV, CDR2 YYDKDF (reference sequence). The CDR3 has 16 residues. The V end lost 3 bases, the J end lost 0 bases, and 13 bases lay between the germline ends. CDR3 amino acids: CATSRRAGISTDTQYF. The CDR3 bases are TGTGCCACCAGCAGGCGGGCGGGGATTAGCACAGATACGCAGTATTTT.

The V and J genes are TRBV5-4 and TRBJ2-3; D remains unclear. V lost 1 base and J 3 bases, leaving 9 bases between the germline ends. Germline lookup yields CDR1 SGHNT and CDR2 YYREEE (reference sequence). The CDR3 has 14 amino acids. The CDR3 bases are TGTGCCAGCAGCTTGCACAGCCGGACAGATACGCAGTATTTT. Translation: CASSLHSRTDTQYF.

This chain uses TRBV6-4 with TRBJ2-1; TRBD1 might be the D (6 bases). CDR1 MRHNA and CDR2 SNTAGT come from the germline V gene. The CDR3 has 16 amino acids. The V end lost 2 bases, the J end lost 1 base, and 12 bases lay between the germline ends. CDR3 bases: TGTGCCAGCAGTGACGGCAGGGGCTTTTCCTACAATGAGCAGTTCTTC. Its protein is CASSDGRGFSYNEQFF.

The chain couples TRBV5-1 to TRBJ2-7; 14 bases agree with TRBD2. With V trimmed by 4 bases and J by 6 bases, 6 bases remained unmatched. The CDR3 has 15 residues. Germline values: CDR1 SGHRS, CDR2 YFSETQ. Written as DNA, the CDR3 is TGCGCCAGCAGCCGAGGGACTAGCGGGAGCGGCGAGCAGTACTTC. Translated: CASSRGTSGSGEQYF.

CDR3 bases: TGTGCCAGCAGTCCATATACCGGAGTTCAGCCCCAGCATTTT. It is translated as CASSPYTGVQPQHF. This chain joins TRBV27 and TRBJ1-5; D is unresolved. Deletions cut 5 bases from V and 6 bases from J, with 14 bases between. CDR3 length: 14 amino acids. In germline, CDR1 is MNHEY, CDR2 SMNVEV (reference sequence).

The chain has TRBV7-3 and TRBJ1-5, with a possible D match to TRBD1 (6 bases). Per germline, CDR1 SGHTA and CDR2 FQGTGA. Trimming left V 8 bases short and J 6 bases short, with 14 bases between. CDR3 length: 13 amino acids. Here the CDR3 DNA reads TGTGCCAGCTCCGGGGGGCTGAGTCAGCCCCAGCATTTT. Translating gives CASSGGLSQPQHF.

The chain has TRBV4-3 and TRBJ1-5; the D is unclear. V lost 5 bases and J lost 5, with 10 bases in between. This CDR3 spans 13 amino acids. Germline lookup yields CDR1 LGHNA and CDR2 YSLEER. CDR3: CASSSGLDQPQHF. In nucleotides, the CDR3 is TGCGCCAGCAGCTCCGGGCTTGATCAGCCCCAGCATTTT.

The rearrangement uses TRBV2 and TRBJ2-5; a weak D match, TRBD2 (5 bases). CDR3 size: 15 residues. Germline V gives CDR1 SNHLY, CDR2 FYNNEI. The V end lost 1 base, the J end lost 7 bases, and 16 bases lay between the germline ends. The CDR3 sequence: CASSEVLAIGGTQYF. The DNA for the CDR3 is TGTGCCAGCAGTGAAGTGCTAGCAATTGGTGGGACCCAGTACTTC.

The chain recombines TRBV29-1 with TRBJ2-3, with 12 nucleotides matching TRBD2. Germline CDR1 is SQVTM and CDR2 is ANQGSEA. The CDR3 covers 14 residues. V shed 3 bases, J shed 12 bases, and the junction held 10 bases outside the gene matches. In nucleotides, the CDR3 is TGCAGCGTTGATTCGGGGCTAGCGGGGGGGCTACAGTATTTT. It specifies CSVDSGLAGGLQYF.

This clone was observed a few times. CDR3 coding DNA: TGCGCCAGCAGCGGGATAGCGGGGGGCTCCTACAATGAGCAGTTCTTC. Translation: CASSGIAGGSYNEQFF. The chain carries TRBV5-1 and TRBJ2-1, with 10 bases lining up with TRBD2. Germline lookup yields CDR1 SGHRS and CDR2 YFSETQ. The CDR3 contains 16 residues. V trimming: 4 bases; J trimming: 0 bases; junction bases outside the gene matches: 4.

This clone was seen just once. The chain carries TRBV28 and TRBJ2-3; 11 positions agree with TRBD2. Germline CDR1 is MDHEN and CDR2 is SYDVKM. The ends lost 7 bases at V and 0 bases at J; junction bases unmatched: 12. This CDR3 contains 18 residues. The CDR3 bases are TGTGCCAGCATCCTTAGCGGGGGGGCCCGCCTTAGCACAGATACGCAGTATTTT. Its protein product is CASILSGGARLSTDTQYF.

Comment on this clone: Other nucleotide sequences in the sample specify the same CDR3. The chain couples TRBV18 to TRBJ1-1; D gene uncertain. Germline CDR1 KGHSH, CDR2 LQKENI. CDR3 size: 14 residues. V shed 2 bases and J shed 0 bases, with 7 bases lying between them. The CDR3 spells CASSPKSMNTEAFF. The DNA for the CDR3 is TGTGCCAGCTCACCAAAATCGATGAACACTGAAGCTTTCTTT.

This clone was detected a few times. V gene TRBV28 combines with J gene TRBJ2-7; TRBD2 matches at 16 bases. The CDR3 spans 16 residues. CDR1 MDHEN and CDR2 SYDVKM come from the germline V gene. The V and J ends lost 6 bases and 5 bases, in that order; junction bases with no gene match: 7. The CDR3 DNA reads as TGTGCCAGCAGCACGGGACTAGCGGGAGGGCCGGACGAGCAGTACTTC. As protein: CASSTGLAGGPDEQYF.

The chain uses TRBV5-1 and TRBJ2-1, with 7 bases aligning to TRBD1. Trimming at V came to 5 bases and at J to 1 base, leaving 6 bases not matched to a gene. CDR3 length: 15 amino acids. CDR1 and CDR2 from the germline V gene are SGHRS and YFSETQ. CDR3: CASRPGTASYNEQFF. The CDR3 nucleotides read TGCGCCAGCAGGCCCGGGACAGCATCCTACAATGAGCAGTTCTTC.

This clone was detected a few times. The V gene is TRBV19, the J gene TRBJ1-5; D not certain. V was shortened by 8 bases and J by 0 bases, with 11 bases between the two germline ends. Looked up from germline, CDR1 is LNHDA and CDR2 is SQIVND (reference sequence). This CDR3 is 14 amino acids long. The CDR3 region has the DNA TGTGCCAGTCGGTTAGTTTATAGCAATCAGCCCCAGCATTTT. Its protein is CASRLVYSNQPQHF.

The CDR3 DNA is TGTGCCAGCAGCCTGATATCCGGGACACTGTTTTTT. Residues: CASSLISGTLFF. This chain joins TRBV14 and TRBJ1-4; TRBD1 might be the D (5 bases). The germline V gene encodes CDR1 SGHDN and CDR2 FVKESK. Trimming shortened V by 4 bases and J by 13 bases, and 13 bases separated the two germline ends. This CDR3 comprises 12 residues.

As regards this clone: Other DNA sequences in the sample encode the same CDR3. J is TRBJ2-7 and V is TRBV5-1; D is undetermined. The germline gives CDR1 SGHRS, CDR2 YFSETQ. V was shortened by 0 bases and J by 2 bases, with 9 bases between the two germline ends. This CDR3 is built from 14 residues. The CDR3 is CASSLGGRTYEQYF. The CDR3 DNA reads TGCGCCAGCAGCTTGGGGGGTAGAACCTACGAGCAGTACTTC.

The chain joins TRBV20-1 to TRBJ1-2; no reliable D call. The CDR3 loop spans 11 amino acids. CDR1 DFQATT and CDR2 SNEGSKA come from the germline V gene (reference sequence). CDR3 loop: CRALKNYGYTF. In nucleotides, the CDR3 is TGCAGGGCTCTAAAGAACTATGGCTACACCTTC.